Listed below are T cell receptor beta chains from one sample, sequenced in a study of cytomegalovirus exposure and HLA in healthy donors. Only in-frame clones appear in the TCRdb table, and some are missing; sequencing was by immunoSEQ multiplex PCR. Of fewer than 200,000 clones listed, around nine tenths were seen once; the top ten hold 10%. Input material: PBMCs. Source of these receptors: a woman in her late teens or twenties in good health and CMV-seropositive. CDR3s include the opening cysteine and the closing phenylalanine or tryptophan. A D gene is named only where the DNA matches it firmly. Expanded clones get a size class; other rows say once, few or many, or leave the size out.

clone size | D gene | J gene | V gene | CDR3 DNA | CDR3 protein
once | - | TRBJ2-1 | TRBV10-1 | TGCGCCAGCAGTGAGTCGCGGGATTATAATGAGCAGTTCTTC | CASSESRDYNEQFF
- | TRBD1 | TRBJ1-2 | TRBV11-2 | TGTGCCAGCAGCTTACTGGACAGGGTCAAATATGGCTACACCTTC | CASSLLDRVKYGYTF
- | TRBD1 | TRBJ2-7 | TRBV5-5 | TGTGCCAGCAGCAGCTTAGGGACAGGGGGATTCTACGAGCAGTACTTC | CASSSLGTGGFYEQYF
- | TRBD1 | TRBJ2-6 | TRBV7-9 | TGTGCCAGCAGCAGCCGGGACAGGGGGCAATCTGGGGCCAACGTCCTGACTTTC | CASSSRDRGQSGANVLTF
- | - | TRBJ2-7 | TRBV9 | TGTGCCAGCAGTCCCGGGACTCAGCCGACCAAGCAGTACTTC | CASSPGTQPTKQYF
- | - | TRBJ2-4 | TRBV29-1 | TGCAGCGTTGTAAGGGGGTTGGGTGACATTCAGTACTTC | CSVVRGLGDIQYF
- | - | TRBJ2-5 | TRBV11-3 | TGTGCCAGCAGCTTAGACCTCCAAGAGACCCAGTACTTC | CASSLDLQETQYF
few | - | TRBJ1-2 | TRBV5-6 | TGTGCCAGCAGCCGAGGCGGTGGCTACACCTTC | CASSRGGGYTF
- | TRBD2 | TRBJ2-7 | TRBV19 | TGTGCCAGTAGTAATCCGGGGGTAGCGGGGTCCTACGAGCAGTACTTC | CASSNPGVAGSYEQYF
- | TRBD1 | TRBJ2-7 | TRBV5-4 | TGTGCCAGCAGCGCACGACAGGGAACCTACGAGCAGTACTTC | CASSARQGTYEQYF
- | TRBD2 | TRBJ2-7 | TRBV7-9 | TGTGCCAGCAGCCCTGGACTAGCGGGGCGTTACGAGCAGTACTTC | CASSPGLAGRYEQYF
- | - | TRBJ1-1 | TRBV18 | TGTGCCAGCTCACCTCGGAACACTGAAGCTTTCTTT | CASSPRNTEAFF
- | - | TRBJ2-7 | TRBV6-5 | TGTGCCAGCAGTATCCAAGACAGGTACTCCTACGAGCAGTACTTC | CASSIQDRYSYEQYF
- | - | TRBJ2-3 | TRBV2 | TGTGCCAGCAGTGAAGCACCGTCTAGCTTTGCAGATACGCAGTATTTT | CASSEAPSSFADTQYF
- | TRBD2 | TRBJ2-2 | TRBV2 | TGTGCCAGCAGTGAAAGGCTAGCGGGAGGGCAAACGAACACCGGGGAGCTGTTTTTT | CASSERLAGGQTNTGELFF
- | - | TRBJ2-1 | TRBV5-1 | TGCGCCAGCAGCTTGGTCCCCTTGGGGGAGGCTCACAATGAGCAGTTCTTC | CASSLVPLGEAHNEQFF
- | - | TRBJ2-3 | TRBV19 | TGTGCCGCCAATGGGGGGTTCAGTGGCACAGATACGCAGTATTTT | CAANGGFSGTDTQYF
once | - | TRBJ2-1 | TRBV7-3 | TGTGCCAGCAGCATCACCCGACACGATGAGCAGTTCTTC | CASSITRHDEQFF
- | TRBD1 | TRBJ1-1 | TRBV11-2 | TGTGCCAGCAGCTACCGGACAGGGGGTGAAGCTTTCTTT | CASSYRTGGEAFF
- | - | TRBJ2-4 | TRBV11-3 | TGTGCCAGCAGCGGGAGGGGGGGAAGCAAAAACATTCAGTACTTC | CASSGRGGSKNIQYF
once | TRBD2 | TRBJ2-1 | TRBV10-1 | TGCGCCAGCAGTAGAGCGGGAGGAAGCAATGAGCAGTTCTTC | CASSRAGGSNEQFF
- | TRBD2 | TRBJ2-1 | TRBV9 | TGTGCCAGCAGCGTAGGACTAGCGGGAGACAATGAGCAGTTCTTC | CASSVGLAGDNEQFF
- | TRBD1 | TRBJ1-5 | TRBV6-5 | TGTGCCAGCGCCCAACGGGACAGGCAGCCCCAGCATTTT | CASAQRDRQPQHF
- | - | TRBJ1-2 | TRBV28 | TGTGCCAGCAGTTTAAGTTCAGTTCCGAACTATGGCTACACCTTC | CASSLSSVPNYGYTF
- | - | TRBJ2-1 | TRBV12-2 | TGTGCAAGTCGCTTAGGAGGACTAGCGGGCAATGAGCAGTTCTTC | CASRLGGLAGNEQFF
- | TRBD1 | TRBJ1-4 | TRBV27 | TGTGCCAGCAGCTACAGGGGTGGGAATGAAAAACTGTTTTTT | CASSYRGGNEKLFF
- | - | TRBJ1-1 | TRBV29-1 | TGCAGCGTTGAAGACAGGAACGGGGGCACTGAAGCTTTCTTT | CSVEDRNGGTEAFF
- | TRBD2 | TRBJ2-3 | TRBV13 | TGTGCCAGCAGCTTGGGACTAGCGGGAGTTCGTACAGATACGCAGTATTTT | CASSLGLAGVRTDTQYF
- | - | TRBJ2-2 | TRBV2 | TGTGCCACTAAGCGGGACACCGGGGAGCTGTTTTTT | CATKRDTGELFF
few | - | TRBJ2-2 | TRBV7-2 | TGTGCCAGCAGCCTAGTTGGGCCGGGAGTGGGCACCGGGGAGCTGTTTTTT | CASSLVGPGVGTGELFF
- | - | TRBJ1-2 | TRBV28 | TGTGCCAGCAGAATCGACGGGAACTATGGCTACACCTTC | CASRIDGNYGYTF
- | - | TRBJ1-3 | TRBV6-5 | TGTGCCAGCAGACACGGACTTCTTGGAAACACCATATATTTT | CASRHGLLGNTIYF
- | TRBD1 | TRBJ1-2 | TRBV2 | TGTGCCAGCTTGACAGGGTGGTTCCCTTCCTATGGCTACACCTTC | CASLTGWFPSYGYTF
- | - | TRBJ1-2 | TRBV9 | TGTGCCAGCAGCGTAGCTAACAGCTTCTATGGCTACACCTTC | CASSVANSFYGYTF
- | - | TRBJ1-2 | TRBV4-1 | TGCGCCAGCAGCCAAGTCCTATCCGGCGGCAACTATGGCTACACCTTC | CASSQVLSGGNYGYTF
- | TRBD1 | TRBJ1-1 | TRBV7-2 | TGTGCCAGCAGCTTAGTGGGACAGGGGGCGGGAGGCACTGAAGCTTTCTTT | CASSLVGQGAGGTEAFF
- | TRBD2 | TRBJ2-2 | TRBV9 | TGTGCCAGCAGCGTAGGCGGGAGCGGCACCGGGGAGCTGTTTTTT | CASSVGGSGTGELFF
- | - | TRBJ1-1 | TRBV30 | TGTGCCTGGAGCACCCCGGGGGTGGGGGGCACTGAAGCTTTCTTT | CAWSTPGVGGTEAFF
- | - | TRBJ2-5 | TRBV28 | TGTGCCAGCAGTTTCGACACCCAAGAGACCCAGTACTTC | CASSFDTQETQYF
- | TRBD2 | TRBJ2-1 | TRBV4-3 | TGCGCCAGCAGCCAAAAGTCCGGGACTATCAATGAGCAGTTCTTC | CASSQKSGTINEQFF
many | TRBD1 | TRBJ1-5 | TRBV7-2 | TGTGCCAGCAGACCGACAGGGGGCGCCGGCCAGCCCCAGCATTTT | CASRPTGGAGQPQHF
- | TRBD1 | TRBJ1-1 | TRBV5-1 | TGCGCCAGCAGCCAAAGGCCTCAGGGGGCTGGCACTGAAGCTTTCTTT | CASSQRPQGAGTEAFF
- | TRBD2 | TRBJ2-2 | TRBV9 | TGTGCCAGCAGCGCTCACCCGGGGGGGGTCGGCACCGGGGAGCTGTTTTTT | CASSAHPGGVGTGELFF
- | - | TRBJ2-2 | TRBV30 | TGTGCCTGGAGATGGGGGCAGAACACCGGGGAGCTGTTTTTT | CAWRWGQNTGELFF
- | TRBD2 | TRBJ2-4 | TRBV7-2 | TGTGCCAGCAGCTTACTAGGACCGGGGGGACTTCAGTACTTC | CASSLLGPGGLQYF